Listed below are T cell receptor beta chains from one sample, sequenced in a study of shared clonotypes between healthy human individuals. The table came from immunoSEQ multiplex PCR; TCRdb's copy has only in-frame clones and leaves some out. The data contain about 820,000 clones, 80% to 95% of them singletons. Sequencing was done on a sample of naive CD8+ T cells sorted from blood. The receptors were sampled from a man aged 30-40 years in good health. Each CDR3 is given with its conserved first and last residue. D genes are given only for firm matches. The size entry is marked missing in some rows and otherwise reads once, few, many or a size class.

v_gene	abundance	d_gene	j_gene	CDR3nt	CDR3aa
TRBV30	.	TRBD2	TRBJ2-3	TGTGCCTGGAGTGGAGGGCTAGCGGGAGGGGAAGATACGCAGTATTTT	CAWSGGLAGGEDTQYF
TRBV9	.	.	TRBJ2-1	TGTGCCAGCAGCCAGGGAATTGGTGAGCAGTTCTTC	CASSQGIGEQFF
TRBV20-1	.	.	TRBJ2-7	TGCAGTATCCCCCGGCCGGGAGAGCAGTACTTC	CSIPRPGEQYF
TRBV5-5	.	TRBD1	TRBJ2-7	TGTGCCAGCAACCCACAGGGGTCGGCCTACGAGCAGTACTTC	CASNPQGSAYEQYF
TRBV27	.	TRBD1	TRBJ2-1	TGTGCCAGCAGCTCCGGGACAGTGTCCTACAATGAGCAGTTCTTC	CASSSGTVSYNEQFF
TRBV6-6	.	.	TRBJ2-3	TGTGCCAGCAGTTGGGGGTACACAGATACGCAGTATTTT	CASSWGYTDTQYF
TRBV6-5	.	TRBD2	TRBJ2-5	TGTGCCAGCAGTACTCTTGGCGGGAGCCAAGAGACCCAGTACTTC	CASSTLGGSQETQYF
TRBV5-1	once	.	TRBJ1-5	TGCGCCAGCAGCTTGGAGGCGGGGTTGAGGCATCAGCCCCAGCATTTT	CASSLEAGLRHQPQHF
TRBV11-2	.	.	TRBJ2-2	TGTGCCAGCAGCTTAGAGCGTTTAAACGGGGCACCCTCAGACACCGGGGAGCTGTTTTTT	CASSLERLNGAPSDTGELFF
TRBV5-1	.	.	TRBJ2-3	TGCGCCAGCAGCTTGGTGGCCGACACAGATACGCAGTATTTT	CASSLVADTDTQYF
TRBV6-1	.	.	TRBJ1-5	TGTGCCAGCAGTGAAGCCGAAGGAGCCAATCAGCCCCAGCATTTT	CASSEAEGANQPQHF
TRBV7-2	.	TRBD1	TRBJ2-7	TGTGCCAGCAGCCAGCCGTCCGGGACAGCAGTCTTTTCCTACGAGCAGTACTTC	CASSQPSGTAVFSYEQYF
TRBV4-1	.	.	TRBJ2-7	TGCGCCAGCAGCCATGGAACGGGAGCTCCCTACGAGCAGTACTTC	CASSHGTGAPYEQYF
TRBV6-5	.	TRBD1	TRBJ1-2	TGTGCCAGCAGTTACTCGCCCAGGGGGCCCAGTGGCTACACCTTC	CASSYSPRGPSGYTF
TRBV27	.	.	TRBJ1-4	TGTGCCAGCAGTTTATCGGGGGAAAAAGAAAAACTGTTTTTT	CASSLSGEKEKLFF
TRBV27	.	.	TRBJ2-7	TGTGCCAGCAGTTTGGGGAGGAACTCCTACGAGCAGTACTTC	CASSLGRNSYEQYF
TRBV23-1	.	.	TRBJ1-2	TGCGCCAGCAGTCAATCCCTCCCTAGCGGGGACTATGGCTACACCTTC	CASSQSLPSGDYGYTF
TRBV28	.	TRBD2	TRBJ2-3	TGTGCCAGCAGTGCTATAGCGGGAGAAGGCACAGATACGCAGTATTTT	CASSAIAGEGTDTQYF
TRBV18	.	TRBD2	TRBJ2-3	TGTGCCAGCTCACTCTCTAGCGGGGCTGGAGATACGCAGTATTTT	CASSLSSGAGDTQYF